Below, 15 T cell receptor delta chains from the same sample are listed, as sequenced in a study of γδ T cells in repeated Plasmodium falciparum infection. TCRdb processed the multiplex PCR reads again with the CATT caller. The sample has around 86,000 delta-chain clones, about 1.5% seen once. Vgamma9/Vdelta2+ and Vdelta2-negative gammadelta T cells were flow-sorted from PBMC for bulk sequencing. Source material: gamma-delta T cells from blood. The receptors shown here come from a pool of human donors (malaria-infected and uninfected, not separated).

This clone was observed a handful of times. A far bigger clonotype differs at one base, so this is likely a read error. The chain's CDR3 is CAPAQYWGIQPTDKLIF. CDR3 DNA: TGTGCCCCAGCACAGTACTGGGGGATACAGCCCACCGATAAGCTCATCTTT. The V gene corresponds to TRDV3; no J gene was called; the DNA was not compared with TRDD3, the D call given in the table. The CDR3 extends over 17 amino acids. CDR1 is TVYSNPD, CDR2 GDNSRS, per germline (reference sequence).

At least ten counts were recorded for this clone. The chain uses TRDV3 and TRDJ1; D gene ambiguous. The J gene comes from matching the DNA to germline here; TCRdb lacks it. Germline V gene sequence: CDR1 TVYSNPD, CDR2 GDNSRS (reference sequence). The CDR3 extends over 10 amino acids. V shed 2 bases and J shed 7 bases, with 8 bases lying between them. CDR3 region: CAFRLSKLIF. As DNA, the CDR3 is TGTGCCTTTCGATTGAGTAAACTCATCTTT. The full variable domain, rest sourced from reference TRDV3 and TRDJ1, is CDKVTQSSPDQTVASGSEVVLLCTYDTVYSNPDLFWYRIRPDYSFQFVFYGDNSRSEGADFTQGRFSVKHILTQKAFHLVISPVRTEDSATYYCAFRLSKLIFGKGTRVTVEP.

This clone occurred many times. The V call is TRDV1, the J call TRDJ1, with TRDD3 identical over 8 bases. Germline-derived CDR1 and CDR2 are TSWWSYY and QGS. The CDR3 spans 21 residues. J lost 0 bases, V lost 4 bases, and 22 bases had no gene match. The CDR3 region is CALGGRCFPPLGDRYTDKLIF. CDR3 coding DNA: TGTGCTCTTGGGGGACGATGCTTCCCACCCCTGGGGGACCGGTACACCGATAAACTCATCTTT.

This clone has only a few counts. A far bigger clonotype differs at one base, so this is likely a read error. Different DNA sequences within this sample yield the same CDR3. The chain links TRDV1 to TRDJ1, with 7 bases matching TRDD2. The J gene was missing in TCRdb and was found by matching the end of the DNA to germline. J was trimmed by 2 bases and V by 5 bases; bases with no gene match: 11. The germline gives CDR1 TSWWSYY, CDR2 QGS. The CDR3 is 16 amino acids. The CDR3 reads CALGLLSYAQTDKLIF. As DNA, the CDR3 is TGTGCTCTTGGGCTACTTTCCTACGCCCAGACCGATAAACTCATCTTT.

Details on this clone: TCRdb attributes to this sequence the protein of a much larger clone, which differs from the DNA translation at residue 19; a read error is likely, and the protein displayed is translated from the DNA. CDR3 nucleotide sequence: TGTGCTCTTGGGGAACCTTCCTTCCGAACCCTAACTGGGGGATCGTACACCGATAACCTCATCTTT. Translating it yields CALGEPSFRTLTGGSYTDNLIF. For the V gene the call is TRDV1; the J gene has no call; the table's D gene call, TRDD3, was not cross checked with the DNA. The CDR3 extends over 22 amino acids. CDR1 TSWWSYY and CDR2 QGS come from the germline V gene.

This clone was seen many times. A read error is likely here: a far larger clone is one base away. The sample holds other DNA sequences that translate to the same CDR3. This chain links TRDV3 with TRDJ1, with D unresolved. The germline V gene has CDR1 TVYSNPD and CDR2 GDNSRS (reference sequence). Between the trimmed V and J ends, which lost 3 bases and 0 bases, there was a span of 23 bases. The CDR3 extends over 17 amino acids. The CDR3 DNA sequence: TGTGCCTTCAGTTGGAGTCTTCGGGTCTGGTACACCGATAAACTCATCTTT. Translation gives CAFSWSLRVWYTDKLIF.

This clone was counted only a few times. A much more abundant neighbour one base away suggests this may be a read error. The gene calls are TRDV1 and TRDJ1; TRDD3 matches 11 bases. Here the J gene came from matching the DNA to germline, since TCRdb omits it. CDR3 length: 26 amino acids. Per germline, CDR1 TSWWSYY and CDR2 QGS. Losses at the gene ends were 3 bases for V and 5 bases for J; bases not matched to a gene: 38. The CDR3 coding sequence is TGTGCTCTTGGGGAGCGAGGGCCTTCCTACCACCCTCACCCCTGGGGGATACTAGTTCCAAAGGATAAACTCATCTTT. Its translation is CALGERGPSYHPHPWGILVPKDKLIF.

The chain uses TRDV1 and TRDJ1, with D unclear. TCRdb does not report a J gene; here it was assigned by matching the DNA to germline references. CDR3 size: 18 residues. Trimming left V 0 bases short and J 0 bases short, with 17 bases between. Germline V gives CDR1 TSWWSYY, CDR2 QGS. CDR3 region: CALGELANETSYTDKLIF. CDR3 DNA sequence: TGTGCTCTTGGGGAACTAGCGAACGAGACGTCCTACACCGATAAACTCATCTTT.

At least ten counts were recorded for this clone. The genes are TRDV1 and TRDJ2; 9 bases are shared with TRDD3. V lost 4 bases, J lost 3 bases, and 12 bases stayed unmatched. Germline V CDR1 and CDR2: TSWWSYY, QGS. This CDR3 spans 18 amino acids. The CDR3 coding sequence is TGTGCTCTTGGGGGGGCTAGGGGATACGCAAAAATGACAGCACAACTCTTCTTT. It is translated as CALGGARGYAKMTAQLFF.

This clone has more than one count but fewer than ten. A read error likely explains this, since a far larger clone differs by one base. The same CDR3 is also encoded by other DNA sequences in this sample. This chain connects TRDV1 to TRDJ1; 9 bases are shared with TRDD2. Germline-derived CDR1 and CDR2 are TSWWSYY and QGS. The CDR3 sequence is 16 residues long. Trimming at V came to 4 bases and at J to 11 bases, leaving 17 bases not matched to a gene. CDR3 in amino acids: CALGGFLPTAKKKLIF. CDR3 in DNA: TGTGCTCTTGGGGGTTTCCTTCCTACGGCCAAGAAGAAGCTCATCTTT.

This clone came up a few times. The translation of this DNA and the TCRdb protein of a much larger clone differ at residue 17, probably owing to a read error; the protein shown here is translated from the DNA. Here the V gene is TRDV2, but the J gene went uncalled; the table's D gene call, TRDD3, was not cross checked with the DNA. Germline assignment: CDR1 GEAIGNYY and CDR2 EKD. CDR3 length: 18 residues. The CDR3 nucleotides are TGTGCCTGTGACACTGTAGTCTCCTTGGACCCCGACACCGATAAACTCACCTTT. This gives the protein CACDTVVSLDPDTDKLTF.

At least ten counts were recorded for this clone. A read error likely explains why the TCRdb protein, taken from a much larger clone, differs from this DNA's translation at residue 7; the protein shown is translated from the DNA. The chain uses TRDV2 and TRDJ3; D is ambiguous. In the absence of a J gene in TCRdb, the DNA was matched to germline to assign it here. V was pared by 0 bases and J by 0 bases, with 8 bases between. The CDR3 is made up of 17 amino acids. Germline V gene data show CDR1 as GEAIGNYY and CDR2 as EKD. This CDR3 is CACDTWRSSWDTRQMFF. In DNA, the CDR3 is TGTGCCTGTGACACCTGGAGGAGCTCCTGGGACACCCGACAGATGTTTTTC.

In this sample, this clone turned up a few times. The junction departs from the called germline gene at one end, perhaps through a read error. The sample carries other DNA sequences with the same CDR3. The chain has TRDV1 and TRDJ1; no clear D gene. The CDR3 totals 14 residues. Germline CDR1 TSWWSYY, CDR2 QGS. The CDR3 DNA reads TGTGCTCTTGGGGAAGCCCGGTACACCGATAAGCTCATCTTT. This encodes CALGEARYTDKLIF.

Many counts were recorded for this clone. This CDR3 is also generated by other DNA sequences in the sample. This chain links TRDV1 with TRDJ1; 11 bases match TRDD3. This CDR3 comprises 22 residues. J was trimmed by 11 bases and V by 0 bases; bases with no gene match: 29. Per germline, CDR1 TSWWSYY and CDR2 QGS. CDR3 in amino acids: CALGELTFLRQHGYWGILSLIF. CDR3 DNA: TGTGCTCTTGGGGAACTAACCTTCCTACGTCAACACGGCTACTGGGGGATATTATCCCTCATCTTT.

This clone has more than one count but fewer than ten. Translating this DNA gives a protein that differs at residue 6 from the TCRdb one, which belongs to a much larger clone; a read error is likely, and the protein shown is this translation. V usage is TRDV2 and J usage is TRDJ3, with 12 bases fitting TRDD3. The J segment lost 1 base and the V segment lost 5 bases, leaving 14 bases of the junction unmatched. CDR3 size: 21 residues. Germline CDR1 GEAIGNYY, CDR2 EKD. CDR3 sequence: CACGSALLGDTRSWDTRQMFF. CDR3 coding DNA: TGTGCCTGTGGCTCTGCCTTACTGGGGGATACTAGGTCCTGGGACACCCGACAGATGTTTTTC.